This TCR beta chain was sequenced for a study of T cells of healthy individuals. TCRdb re-derived calls from the 5' RACE reads in MiXCR, one entry per CDR3 protein. This table holds about 53,000 distinct CDR3 sequences, roughly 14% found once. Germline lookup yields CDR1 KGHSH and CDR2 LQKENI. V lost 6 bases to trimming and J lost 0 bases; unmatched junction nucleotides: 19. The CDR3 runs to 19 residues. The sequence came from a human donor in good health. V gene TRBV18 combines with J gene TRBJ2-7; TRBD2 matches 8 bases. The CDR3 nucleotides are TGTGCCAGCTCCTACCAGGAAGCGGGAGCGTACCAAAGCTCCTACGAGCAGTACTTC. It is translated as CASSYQEAGAYQSSYEQYF. Together with reference TRBV18 and TRBJ2-7, the CDR3 gives the full variable domain: NAGVMQNPRHLVRRRGQEARLRCSPMKGHSHVYWYRQLPEEGLKFMVYLQKENIIDESGMPKERFSAEFPKEGPSILRIQQVVRGDSAAYFCASSYQEAGAYQSSYEQYFGPGTRLTVT.